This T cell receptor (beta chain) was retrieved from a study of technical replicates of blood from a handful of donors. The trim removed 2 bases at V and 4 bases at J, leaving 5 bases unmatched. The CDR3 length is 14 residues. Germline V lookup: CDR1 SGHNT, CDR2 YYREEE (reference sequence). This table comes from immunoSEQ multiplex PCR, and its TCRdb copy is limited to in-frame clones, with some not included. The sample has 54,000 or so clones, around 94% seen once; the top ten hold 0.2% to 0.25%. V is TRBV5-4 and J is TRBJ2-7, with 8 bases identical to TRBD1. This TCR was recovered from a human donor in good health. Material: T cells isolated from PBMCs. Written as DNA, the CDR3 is TGTGCCAGCAGCTTAGAGGACAGGGAATACGAGCAGTACTTC. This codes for CASSLEDREYEQYF.